This TCR beta chain was identified during a study of shared T cell receptors in the human thymus. This clone showed up just a few times. Using immunoSEQ multiplex PCR, the repertoire was profiled, and TCRdb retains in-frame clones only, with some absent. Among over 450,000 clones listed, about 80% were seen once. Germline V gene sequence: CDR1 MNHEY, CDR2 SMNVEV (reference sequence). V lost 3 bases, J lost 2 bases, and 5 bases stayed unmatched. The CDR3 contains 16 residues. These data were likewise used in another study, on human thymus T cells. Per that paper: There were highly overlapping thymic repertoires among unrelated individuals, as related research reported.

This sequence joins TRBV27 and TRBJ2-3; 10 bases map to TRBD2. Input material: thymocytes. This clonotype originated in a boy under two years old with a congenital heart defect. The CDR3 spells CASSLLLAGYTDTQYF. In nucleotides, the CDR3 is TGTGCCAGCAGTTTGCTACTAGCGGGGTACACAGATACGCAGTATTTT.